One and the same sample provided the 18 T cell receptor beta chains below, sequenced in a study of T cell responses to AZD1222 COVID-19 vaccine. Some clones are missing from TCRdb's copy, which holds only in-frame ones; the method was immunoSEQ multiplex PCR. The profile shows 150,000 to 200,000 clones, around 93% of them singletons. Sequenced here: peripheral blood, sampled 28 days after the second AZD1222 dose. Receptors originate from an adult who received the AZD1222 COVID-19 vaccine.

This chain uses TRBV6-2 or TRBV6-3 with TRBJ2-5; a weak D match, TRBD2 (5 bases). The ends were cut back, 0 bases at V and 5 bases at J, with 16 bases in the middle. CDR3 size: 16 residues. Germline loops: CDR1 MNHEY, CDR2 SVGEGT. The CDR3: CASSYSGLSMGETQYF. The CDR3 DNA reads TGTGCCAGCAGTTACTCAGGACTTTCAATGGGGGAGACCCAGTACTTC.

The V gene is TRBV9, the J gene TRBJ2-2, with D possibly being TRBD1 or TRBD2 (6 bases each). V was trimmed by 0 bases and J by 5 bases, leaving 11 bases between them. The CDR3 loop spans 15 amino acids. Germline V gene data show CDR1 as SGDLS and CDR2 as YYNGEE. CDR3 sequence (DNA): TGTGCCAGCAGCGTAGAGGGGGGCCTAACCGGGGAGCTGTTTTTT. Protein sequence: CASSVEGGLTGELFF.

This clone was found once. The rearrangement links TRBV7-7 to TRBJ1-5; D is possibly TRBD1 (5 bases). Germline CDR1 and CDR2: SSHAT and FNYEAQ (reference sequence). This CDR3 is 16 amino acids long. V lost 4 bases and J lost 1, with 14 bases in between. This chain's CDR3 is CASSSSREGSNQPQHF. Here the CDR3 DNA reads TGTGCCAGCAGCTCCAGTCGGGAGGGGAGCAATCAGCCCCAGCATTTT.

The rearrangement uses TRBV6-5 and TRBJ1-5; D not certain. The V gene's germline CDR1 is MNHEY and CDR2 SVGAGI. The CDR3 has 14 amino acids. With 6 bases removed from V and 7 bases from J, the gap between germline ends came to 16 bases. CDR3 bases: TGTGCCAGCAGGGGCAGATTTGAGAAACAGCCCCAGCATTTT. It encodes CASRGRFEKQPQHF.

The chain couples TRBV2 to TRBJ1-5; possible D gene TRBD1, 6 bases. This CDR3 contains 15 residues. Germline CDR1 SNHLY, CDR2 FYNNEI. V dropped 0 bases and J dropped 5 bases, with 11 bases sitting between them. In DNA form, the CDR3 reads TGTGCCAGCAGTGAAGCGGTCAGGGGCGATCAGCCCCAGCATTTT. It codes for CASSEAVRGDQPQHF.

This rearrangement joins TRBV5-1 to TRBJ1-2, with 9 bases fitting TRBD1. CDR1 and CDR2 (germline): SGHRS, YFSETQ. CDR3 length equals 14 residues. J gave up 6 bases and V 4 bases, and 7 bases lay outside the gene matches. CDR3 sequence: CASSPGDREDGYTF. CDR3 nucleotides: TGCGCCAGCAGCCCCGGGGACAGGGAAGATGGCTACACCTTC.

This chain links TRBV25-1 with TRBJ1-3; TRBD1 is a possible D gene (6 bases). The V and J ends lost 11 bases and 0 bases respectively, with 11 bases between them. Germline V gene sequence: CDR1 MGHDK, CDR2 SYGVNS. The CDR3 sequence is 13 residues long. The CDR3 spells CAVGGNSGNTIYF. The CDR3 DNA follows: TGTGCCGTGGGGGGCAACTCTGGAAACACCATATATTTT.

The gene calls are TRBV19 and TRBJ2-3, with TRBD2 identical over 10 bases. V was clipped by 0 bases and J by 3 bases; unmatched bases: 12. This CDR3 spans 19 amino acids. Germline V gene data show CDR1 as LNHDA and CDR2 as SQIVND (reference sequence). As DNA, the CDR3 is TGTGCCAGTAGTATAGAGATTAGCGGGGGGTTTAGCGTAACAGATACGCAGTATTTT. Encoded protein: CASSIEISGGFSVTDTQYF.

In the case of this clone: Other DNA sequences in the same sample also yield this CDR3. The genes are TRBV6-5 and TRBJ2-3; TRBD2 might be the D (6 bases). CDR3 size: 15 residues. The ends were cut back, 2 bases at V and 0 bases at J, with 9 bases in the middle. Germline values: CDR1 MNHEY, CDR2 SVGAGI. As DNA, the CDR3 is TGTGCCAGCAGTTACGGGCGGGGTAGCACAGATACGCAGTATTTT. Translation gives CASSYGRGSTDTQYF.

V is TRBV20-1 and J is TRBJ2-3, with D possibly being TRBD1 or TRBD2 (6 bases each). The V and J ends lost 3 bases and 2 bases respectively, with 12 bases between them. The CDR3 totals 14 residues. Germline V gene sequence: CDR1 DFQATT, CDR2 SNEGSKA (reference sequence). CDR3 residues: CSASSGALTDTQYF. For the CDR3, the DNA is TGCAGTGCTAGTTCGGGGGCCCTCACAGATACGCAGTATTTT.

The V gene is TRBV2, the J gene TRBJ2-5; D perhaps matches TRBD1 (6 bases). Germline V gene data show CDR1 as SNHLY and CDR2 as FYNNEI. Deletions cut 4 bases from V and 7 bases from J, with 25 bases between. The CDR3 contains 17 residues. CDR3 loop: CASSVRGIRGSGGTQYF. In DNA form, the CDR3 reads TGTGCCAGCAGTGTCAGGGGAATCAGGGGATCAGGTGGGACCCAGTACTTC.

This clone was found once. The rearrangement uses TRBV7-6 and TRBJ2-1; D not resolved. CDR3 size: 15 residues. The ends were cut back, 3 bases at V and 8 bases at J, with 17 bases in the middle. CDR1 SGHVS and CDR2 FNYEAQ come from the germline V gene. Written as DNA, the CDR3 is TGTGCCAGCAGCTTTGGTGCCACCCTGACCTATGAGCAGTTCTTC. The encoded protein is CASSFGATLTYEQFF.

The chain couples TRBV7-7 to TRBJ2-3; 11 positions agree with TRBD2. The CDR3 extends over 17 amino acids. After removal of 5 bases from V and 3 bases from J, the junction contained 10 bases not matched to a gene. Germline V gene lookup returns CDR1 SSHAT and CDR2 FNYEAQ (reference sequence). In DNA form, the CDR3 reads TGTGCCAGCAGCCCCCGCTCCGGGACTAGCGGTACAGATACGCAGTATTTT. Protein product: CASSPRSGTSGTDTQYF. The complete variable domain, with remaining parts taken from reference TRBV7-7 and TRBJ2-3, reads GAGVSQSPRYKVTKRGQDVTLRCDPISSHATLYWYQQALGQGPEFLTYFNYEAQPDKSGLPSDRFSAERPEGSISTLTIQRTEQRDSAMYRCASSPRSGTSGTDTQYFGPGTRLTVL.

The genes are TRBV7-2 and TRBJ1-2; 7 nucleotides align to TRBD1. Trimming at V came to 4 bases and at J to 3 bases, leaving 5 bases not matched to a gene. CDR1 is SGHTA and CDR2 is FQGNSA in the germline V gene. The CDR3 contains 14 residues. The CDR3 reads CASSSRGGDYGYTF. As DNA, the CDR3 is TGTGCCAGCAGCTCTCGAGGGGGCGACTATGGCTACACCTTC.

The chain is built from TRBV19 and TRBJ2-7, with D possibly called TRBD1 or TRBD2 (5 bases each). CDR1 is LNHDA and CDR2 is SQIVND in the germline V gene (reference sequence). Trimming stripped 4 bases from V and 0 bases from J, with 22 bases between. CDR3 length: 18 residues. The CDR3 region has the DNA TGTGCCAGTAGTAGGGGCCTCGGGACGGGGAAAAGCTCCTACGAGCAGTACTTC. It specifies CASSRGLGTGKSSYEQYF.

This clone has more than one count but fewer than ten. V gene TRBV24-1 combines with J gene TRBJ2-1, with 7 bases identical to TRBD2. The J segment lost 0 bases and the V segment lost 6 bases, leaving 4 bases of the junction unmatched. Germline assignment: CDR1 KGHDR and CDR2 SFDVKD. This CDR3 is 15 amino acids long. CDR3 DNA: TGTGCCACCAGTCACCGGACTAGCTCCTACAATGAGCAGTTCTTC. Translated, it gives CATSHRTSSYNEQFF.

The rearrangement joins TRBV4-1 to TRBJ1-3; D gene unclear. V lost 0 bases and J lost 0, with 12 bases in between. Germline V gene sequence: CDR1 MGHRA, CDR2 YSYEKL. This CDR3 comprises 17 residues. The DNA of the CDR3 is TGCGCCAGCAGCCAAGAGCCCCAGAGTTACTCTGGAAACACCATATATTTT. As protein: CASSQEPQSYSGNTIYF.

The chain recombines TRBV20-1 with TRBJ1-2; D not certain. V dropped 3 bases and J dropped 3 bases, with 11 bases sitting between them. Germline V lookup: CDR1 DFQATT, CDR2 SNEGSKA (reference sequence). The CDR3 loop spans 13 amino acids. The CDR3 DNA reads TGCAGTGCTAGTCCCAGGCGGGACTATGGCTACACCTTC. This sequence encodes CSASPRRDYGYTF.